This note documents a single T cell receptor (beta chain) sequence. The data were obtained in a study of blood T cell repertoires in COVID-19. As for the study in general: The United States, Italy and Spain supplied acute and convalescent COVID-19 samples.

TCRdb's table, derived via immunoSEQ multiplex PCR, lists solely in-frame clones and lacks some. The sample includes 150,000 to 200,000 clones, around nine tenths seen only once; the top ten take over 15%. The V gene end was trimmed by 4 bases and the J gene end by 5 bases; junction bases not matched to a gene: 8. CDR3 size: 16 residues. CDR1 MGHRA and CDR2 YSYEKL come from the germline V gene. Sequenced input: peripheral blood. V usage is TRBV4-1 and J usage is TRBJ1-5; the match to TRBD1 covers 10 bases. This receptor was taken from a man in his 60s with active or convalescent COVID-19. The CDR3 DNA reads TGCGCCAGCAGCCCGTGGGGACAGGGGCCCGATCAGCCCCAGCATTTT. Translating it yields CASSPWGQGPDQPQHF.